This is a list of T cell receptor beta chains from one sample in a study of blood T cell repertoires in COVID-19. Clones were read by immunoSEQ multiplex PCR, and TCRdb kept only the in-frame ones, dropping some. This table has 100,000 to 150,000 clones, 86% appearing once. Sequencing was done on a sample of peripheral blood. The receptors originated from a human donor in a cohort sampled during active COVID-19. The CDR3 runs from the conserved cysteine through the conserved F or W. Each record gives: clone size, V gene, D gene, CDR3 protein. A D gene is named only where the DNA matches it firmly. Clone size is not always given. Where it is, it says once, few, many or a class for expanded clones.

>once|TRBV5-1|-
CASSFGLGATTNEKLFF
>once|TRBV28|TRBD1
CASRGGTGGGEKLFF
>-|TRBV7-7|TRBD2
CASSTGLAGKAGELFF
>-|TRBV7-3|-
CASSLNNRGTEAFF
>-|TRBV12-3/TRBV12-4|TRBD1
CASRPDRGGEAFF
>-|TRBV3-1/TRBV3-2|TRBD2
CASSQTSGEETQYF
>-|TRBV18|-
CASSALTSSSTDTQYF
>-|TRBV4-1|-
CASSQTAYQEETQYF
>-|TRBV28|TRBD1
CASSPPGQVSLYGYTF
>-|TRBV2|TRBD1
CASGTGGPYEQYF
>-|TRBV4-2|TRBD2
CASSQVLQGGGEQFF
>many|TRBV18|-
CASSARDNTEAFF
>-|TRBV3-1/TRBV3-2|-
CASSQSGSLNQPQHF
>once|TRBV10-3|-
CAISNRNRVNEKLFF
>-|TRBV9|-
CASSVVPSNRVWGQETQYF
>-|TRBV12-5|TRBD1
CASGQGQATYQPQHF
>-|TRBV6-4|-
CASSTTLSGNQPQHF
>-|TRBV6-5|TRBD2
CASSSGLDGWMETQYF
>-|TRBV2|TRBD1
CAITRDRANSPLHF
>-|TRBV5-1|-
CASSFVGTSTDTQYF
>once|TRBV27|-
CASSLKRQYPYEQYF
>-|TRBV7-3|-
CASSLTLGPLHF
>-|TRBV6-1|-
CASSALWPPSFTYNEQFF